Reported below is one T cell receptor beta chain. Here immunoSEQ multiplex PCR was the method, and the copy in TCRdb shows in-frame clones only, minus some. The table lists 250,000 or so clones, 65% to 85% of them singletons. The sample comes from a study of blood T cell repertoires in COVID-19. Study background: Whether acute or convalescent, the COVID-19 samples came from the United States, Italy and Spain. PBMCs, B-cell-depleted T cells, or T cells provided the cDNA or gDNA that made up the material.

Germline CDR1 SGHNT, CDR2 YENEEA. CDR3 length equals 15 residues. Trimming removed 5 bases at V and 4 bases at J, with 17 bases between. Residents of about 25 US areas, aged roughly 18 to 89 years, made up the participants. Participants' reported clinical history set cohort assignment. The clonotype was recovered from a man aged 45-65 years who had recovered from COVID-19. Material for sequencing was PBMCs or T cells enriched from blood (not recorded which). The chain uses TRBV11-3 and TRBJ1-2; D is perhaps TRBD1 (5 bases). The DNA of the CDR3 is TGTGCCAGCAGCCAACGGTGGGGGGAAGGCTATGGCTACACCTTC. Its translation is CASSQRWGEGYGYTF.